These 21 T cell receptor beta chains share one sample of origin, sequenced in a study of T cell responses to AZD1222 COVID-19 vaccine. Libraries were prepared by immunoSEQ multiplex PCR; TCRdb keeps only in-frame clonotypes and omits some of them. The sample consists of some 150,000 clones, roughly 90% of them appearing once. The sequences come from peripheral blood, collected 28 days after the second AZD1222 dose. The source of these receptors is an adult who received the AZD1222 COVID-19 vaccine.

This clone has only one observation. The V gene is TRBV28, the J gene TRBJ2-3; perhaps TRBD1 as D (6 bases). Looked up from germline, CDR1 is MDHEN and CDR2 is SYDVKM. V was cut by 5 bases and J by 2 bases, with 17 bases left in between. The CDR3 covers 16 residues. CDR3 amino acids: CASSTNSGTPTDTQYF. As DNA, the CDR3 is TGTGCCAGCAGTACTAATTCCGGGACACCCACAGATACGCAGTATTTT.

The chain's CDR3 is CASSTDRGGYYTEAFF. The CDR3 coding sequence is TGTGCCAGCAGCACAGACCGGGGAGGGTACTACACTGAAGCTTTCTTT. The chain couples TRBV7-9 to TRBJ1-1; D not certain. The V end lost 5 bases, the J end lost 3 bases, and 19 bases lay between the germline ends. Germline CDR1 and CDR2: SEHNR and FQNEAQ (reference sequence). The CDR3 spans 16 residues.

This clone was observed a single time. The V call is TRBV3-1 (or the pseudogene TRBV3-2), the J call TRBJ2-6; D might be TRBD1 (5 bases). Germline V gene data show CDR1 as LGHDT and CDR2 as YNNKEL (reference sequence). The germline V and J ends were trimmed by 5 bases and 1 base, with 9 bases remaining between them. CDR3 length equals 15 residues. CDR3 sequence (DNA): TGTGCCAGCAGCTTCGACAGTTCTGGGGCCAACGTCCTGACTTTC. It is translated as CASSFDSSGANVLTF.

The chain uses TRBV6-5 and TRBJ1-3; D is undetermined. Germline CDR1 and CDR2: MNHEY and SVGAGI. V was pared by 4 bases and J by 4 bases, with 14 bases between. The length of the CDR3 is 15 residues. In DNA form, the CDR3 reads TGTGCCAGCAGTTCTGGACCCGGGTTGGGAAACACCATATATTTT. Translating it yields CASSSGPGLGNTIYF.

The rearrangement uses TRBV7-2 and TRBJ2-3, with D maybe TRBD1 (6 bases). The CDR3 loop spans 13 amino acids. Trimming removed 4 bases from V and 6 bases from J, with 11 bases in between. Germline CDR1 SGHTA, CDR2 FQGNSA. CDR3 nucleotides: TGTGCCAGCAGCTCACAGGGTTTGGATACGCAGTATTTT. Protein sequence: CASSSQGLDTQYF.

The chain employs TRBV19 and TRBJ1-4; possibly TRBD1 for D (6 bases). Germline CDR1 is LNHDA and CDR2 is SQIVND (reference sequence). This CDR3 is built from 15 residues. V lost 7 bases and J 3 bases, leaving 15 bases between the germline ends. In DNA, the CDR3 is TGTGCCAGTACCGCAGGGGTGTCGGCTAATGAAAAACTGTTTTTT. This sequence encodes CASTAGVSANEKLFF.

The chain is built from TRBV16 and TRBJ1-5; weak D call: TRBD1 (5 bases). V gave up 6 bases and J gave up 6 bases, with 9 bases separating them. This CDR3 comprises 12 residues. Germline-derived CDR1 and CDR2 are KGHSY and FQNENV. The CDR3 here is CASSQRGQPQHF. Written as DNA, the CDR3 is TGTGCCAGCAGTCAGAGGGGTCAGCCCCAGCATTTT.

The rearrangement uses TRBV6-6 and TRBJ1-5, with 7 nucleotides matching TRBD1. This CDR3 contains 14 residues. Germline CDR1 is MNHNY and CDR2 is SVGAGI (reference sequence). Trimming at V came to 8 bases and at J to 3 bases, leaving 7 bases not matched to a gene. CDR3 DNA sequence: TGTGCCAGCGGGGTCACAGGGGACAATCAGCCCCAGCATTTT. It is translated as CASGVTGDNQPQHF.

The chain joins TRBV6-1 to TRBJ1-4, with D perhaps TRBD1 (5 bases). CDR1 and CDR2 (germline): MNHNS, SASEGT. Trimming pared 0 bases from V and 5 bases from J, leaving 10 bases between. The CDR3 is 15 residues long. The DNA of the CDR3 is TGTGCCAGCAGTGAAGCTGAGGGGTGGAATGAAAAACTGTTTTTT. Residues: CASSEAEGWNEKLFF.

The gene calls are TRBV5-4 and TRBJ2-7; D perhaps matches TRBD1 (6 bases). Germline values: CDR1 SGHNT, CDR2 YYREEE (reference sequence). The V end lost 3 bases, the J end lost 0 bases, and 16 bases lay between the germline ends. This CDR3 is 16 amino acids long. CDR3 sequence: CASSSPGRDNSYEQYF. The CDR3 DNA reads TGTGCCAGCAGCTCCCCGGGTCGGGACAACTCCTACGAGCAGTACTTC. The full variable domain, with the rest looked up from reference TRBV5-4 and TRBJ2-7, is ETGVTQSPTHLIKTRGQQVTLRCSSQSGHNTVSWYQQALGQGPQFIFQYYREEENGRGNFPPRFSGLQFPNYSSELNVNALELDDSALYLCASSSPGRDNSYEQYFGPGTRLTVT.

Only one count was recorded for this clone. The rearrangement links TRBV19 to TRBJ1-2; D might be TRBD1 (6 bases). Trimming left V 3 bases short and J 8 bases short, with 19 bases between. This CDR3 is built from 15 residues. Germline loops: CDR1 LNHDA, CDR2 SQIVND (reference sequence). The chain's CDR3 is CASSIASGATGGYTF. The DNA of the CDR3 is TGTGCCAGTAGTATCGCTTCAGGGGCTACGGGCGGCTACACCTTC.

CDR3 loop: CASSPIQTGGYEQYF. In DNA form, the CDR3 reads TGTGCCAGCTCACCAATCCAGACAGGGGGCTACGAGCAGTACTTC. This chain joins TRBV18 and TRBJ2-7, with 9 bases fitting TRBD1. The CDR3 runs to 15 residues. In germline, CDR1 is KGHSH, CDR2 LQKENI. The V gene end was trimmed by 2 bases and the J gene end by 3 bases; junction bases not matched to a gene: 5.

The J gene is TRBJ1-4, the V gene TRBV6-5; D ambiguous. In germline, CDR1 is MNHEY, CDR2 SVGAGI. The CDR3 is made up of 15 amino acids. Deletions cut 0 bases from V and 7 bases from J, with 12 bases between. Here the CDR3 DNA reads TGTGCCAGCAGTTACTCTTTCCAGCCAGTTGAAAAACTGTTTTTT. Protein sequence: CASSYSFQPVEKLFF.

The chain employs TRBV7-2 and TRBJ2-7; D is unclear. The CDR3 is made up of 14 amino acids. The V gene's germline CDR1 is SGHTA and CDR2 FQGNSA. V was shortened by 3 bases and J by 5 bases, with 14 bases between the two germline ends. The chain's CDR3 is CASSFLGTAHEQYF. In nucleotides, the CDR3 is TGTGCCAGCAGCTTCCTCGGAACAGCCCACGAGCAGTACTTC.

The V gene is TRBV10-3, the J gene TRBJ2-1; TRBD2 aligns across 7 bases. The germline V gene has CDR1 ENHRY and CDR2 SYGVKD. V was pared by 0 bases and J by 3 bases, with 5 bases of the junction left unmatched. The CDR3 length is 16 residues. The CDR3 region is CAISESSSGRYNEQFF. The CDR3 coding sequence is TGTGCCATCAGTGAGTCGTCTAGCGGACGCTACAATGAGCAGTTCTTC.

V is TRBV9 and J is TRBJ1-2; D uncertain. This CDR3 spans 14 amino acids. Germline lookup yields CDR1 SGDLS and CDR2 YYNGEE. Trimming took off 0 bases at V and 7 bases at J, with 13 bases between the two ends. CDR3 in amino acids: CASSVAPNTVGYTF. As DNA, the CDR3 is TGTGCCAGCAGCGTAGCCCCCAACACGGTTGGCTACACCTTC.

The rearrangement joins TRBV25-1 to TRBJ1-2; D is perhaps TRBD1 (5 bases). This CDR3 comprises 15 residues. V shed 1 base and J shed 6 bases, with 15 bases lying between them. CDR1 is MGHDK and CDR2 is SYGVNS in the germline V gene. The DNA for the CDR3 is TGTGCCAGCAGTGAATGGGGCAGGCTAAGGGATGGCTACACCTTC. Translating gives CASSEWGRLRDGYTF.

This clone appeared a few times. CDR3 in amino acids: CASSPGTGERSNQPQHF. The DNA of the CDR3 is TGCGCCAGCAGCCCTGGGACAGGGGAGCGTAGCAATCAGCCCCAGCATTTT. This chain links TRBV4-3 with TRBJ1-5; 10 nucleotides agree with TRBD1. Per the germline V gene, CDR1 is LGHNA and CDR2 is YSLEER. V gave up 4 bases and J gave up 0 bases; unmatched junction bases: 6. This CDR3 is 17 amino acids long.

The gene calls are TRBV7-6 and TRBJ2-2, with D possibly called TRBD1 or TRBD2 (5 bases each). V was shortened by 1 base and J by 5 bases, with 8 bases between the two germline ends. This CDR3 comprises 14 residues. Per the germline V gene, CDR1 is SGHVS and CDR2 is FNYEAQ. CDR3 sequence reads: CASSLGGGTGELFF. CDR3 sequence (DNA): TGTGCCAGCAGCTTAGGTGGGGGAACCGGGGAGCTGTTTTTT.

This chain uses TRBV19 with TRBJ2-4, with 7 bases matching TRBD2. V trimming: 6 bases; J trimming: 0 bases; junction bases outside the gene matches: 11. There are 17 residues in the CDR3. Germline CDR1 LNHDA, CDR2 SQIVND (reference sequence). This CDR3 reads CASSWGGPGGAKNIQYF. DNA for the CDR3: TGTGCCAGTAGCTGGGGCGGCCCGGGGGGAGCCAAAAACATTCAGTACTTC.

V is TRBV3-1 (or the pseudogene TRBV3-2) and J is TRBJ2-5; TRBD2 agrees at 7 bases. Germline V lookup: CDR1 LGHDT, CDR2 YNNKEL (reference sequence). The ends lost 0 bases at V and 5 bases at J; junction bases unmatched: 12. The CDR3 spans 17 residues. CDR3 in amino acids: CASSQERGSKVLETQYF. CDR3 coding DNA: TGTGCCAGCAGCCAAGAGCGCGGGAGTAAAGTTTTGGAGACCCAGTACTTC.